This T cell receptor (beta chain) was captured by sequencing in a study of OX40 agonist ivuxolimab in advanced cancers. Study as a whole: Participants averaged roughly 60 years of age (range roughly 23 to 79) and were around 80% male.

Study-level findings and limits: A proportion of nonresponders additionally exhibited low normalized T-cell clonal expansion. Clonal expansion from baseline to week 6 occurred in both CD4+ and CD8+ T cells. Specificity for antigen went undetermined in the expanded peripheral T cells.

The protocol was immunoSEQ multiplex PCR, while the TCRdb copy is restricted to in-frame clones and leaves out a portion. This sample has tens of thousands of clones; 80% to 90% occur once, and the top ten carry 47%. Comment on this clone: The antigen is unknown.

Per germline, CDR1 SGDLS and CDR2 YYNGEE. The CDR3 contains 17 residues. V was pared by 3 bases and J by 2 bases, with 3 bases of the junction left unmatched. The receptor was derived from an adult with an advanced solid tumor such as melanoma, head and neck, liver or kidney cancer. This specimen was CD4+ or CD8+ T cells sorted from blood, taken in a trial of the OX40 agonist ivuxolimab. The genes are TRBV9 and TRBJ2-2; 14 bases are shared with TRBD2. The chain's CDR3 is CASSAGLAGGNTGELFF. CDR3 DNA sequence: TGTGCCAGCAGCGCTGGACTAGCGGGGGGAAACACCGGGGAGCTGTTTTTT.